The 27 T cell receptor beta chains reported below all come from one sample, sequenced in a study of cytomegalovirus exposure and HLA in healthy donors. With 60 Vbeta and 13 Jbeta primers, the PCR was carried out. Sequencing was performed with immunoSEQ multiplex PCR; in TCRdb, only in-frame clones are kept and a portion is missing. The sample includes around 94,000 clones, about four fifths of them seen just once. The sequenced sample was PBMCs. These receptors all stem from a woman between 40 and 55 years old in good health and CMV-seronegative.

The chain uses TRBV25-1 and TRBJ1-4; a weak D match, TRBD1 (6 bases). The CDR3 runs to 16 residues. The V gene lost 4 bases and the J gene lost 0 bases, with 12 bases spanning the gap. Germline-derived CDR1 and CDR2 are MGHDK and SYGVNS. The CDR3 protein is CASSVGTRATNEKLFF. In nucleotides, the CDR3 is TGTGCCAGCAGTGTCGGGACACGTGCAACTAATGAAAAACTGTTTTTT. Variable domain in full (rest from reference TRBV25-1 and TRBJ1-4): EADIYQTPRYLVIGTGKKITLECSQTMGHDKMYWYQQDPGMELHLIHYSYGVNSTEKGDLSSESTVSRIRTEHFPLTLESARPSHTSQYLCASSVGTRATNEKLFFGSGTQLSVL.

V gene TRBV27 combines with J gene TRBJ2-7; maybe TRBD1 (5 bases). This CDR3 has 13 amino acids. Trimming removed 5 bases from V and 2 bases from J, with 10 bases in between. CDR1 MNHEY and CDR2 SMNVEV come from the germline V gene (reference sequence). CDR3 in DNA: TGTGCCAGCAGTATACAGGTAGCCTACGAGCAGTACTTC. Protein product: CASSIQVAYEQYF.

The chain combines TRBV5-4 with TRBJ2-7, with D hard to call. Germline lookup yields CDR1 SGHNT and CDR2 YYREEE (reference sequence). CDR3 length: 13 amino acids. The V gene lost 1 base and the J gene lost 6 bases, with 11 bases spanning the gap. CDR3 nucleotide sequence: TGTGCCAGCAGCTTGCACAGCTCCGCCGAGCAGTACTTC. It codes for CASSLHSSAEQYF.

The chain joins TRBV10-2 to TRBJ1-1; 8 bases are a match to TRBD1. The germline V gene has CDR1 WSHSY and CDR2 SAAADI. Trimming took 6 bases from V and 2 from J; bases not matched to a gene: 2. CDR3 length: 13 residues. CDR3 residues: CASRDRANTEAFF. The CDR3 DNA follows: TGCGCCAGCAGGGACAGGGCCAACACTGAAGCTTTCTTT.

The chain links TRBV10-1 to TRBJ2-3, with TRBD2 as a possible D gene (5 bases). The CDR3 contains 13 residues. CDR1 and CDR2 from the germline V gene are WNHNN and SYGVQD (reference sequence). Trimming shortened V by 6 bases and J by 8 bases, and 15 bases separated the two germline ends. In nucleotides, the CDR3 is TGCGCCAGCAGCTCCGGGGTTTATGGTACGCAGTATTTT. Protein: CASSSGVYGTQYF.

This clone was counted only a few times. This chain links TRBV18 with TRBJ2-7; TRBD2 aligns across 9 bases. With 2 bases clipped from V and 5 bases from J, the junction kept 13 bases outside the gene matches. This CDR3 is 17 amino acids long. CDR1 and CDR2 (germline): KGHSH, LQKENI. DNA for the CDR3: TGTGCCAGCTCACCAAATTCGGCGGGGGGGCTCGAAGACGAGCAGTACTTC. This translates into CASSPNSAGGLEDEQYF.

The V and J genes are TRBV6-1 and TRBJ2-2, with D possibly being TRBD1 (5 bases). The length of the CDR3 is 15 residues. V lost 2 bases to trimming and J lost 7 bases, with 14 bases between them. Germline values: CDR1 MNHNS, CDR2 SASEGT. The CDR3 reads CASSELKGSGGELFF. DNA for the CDR3: TGTGCCAGCAGTGAACTTAAGGGGTCAGGCGGGGAGCTGTTTTTT.

J is TRBJ1-4 and V is TRBV7-2, with 7 positions matching TRBD1. The germline V gene has CDR1 SGHTA and CDR2 FQGNSA. The CDR3 is 14 amino acids. The V segment lost 5 bases and the J segment 8 bases; nucleotides outside the gene matches: 8. The CDR3 DNA sequence: TGTGCCAGCAGCGTACAGGGGTTGAACGAAAAACTGTTTTTT. It yields the protein CASSVQGLNEKLFF.

This chain connects TRBV27 to TRBJ2-6; D is possibly TRBD2 (7 bases). Trimming left V 6 bases short and J 0 bases short, with 12 bases between. The CDR3 runs to 16 residues. Germline V gene sequence: CDR1 MNHEY, CDR2 SMNVEV (reference sequence). CDR3 bases: TGTGCCAGCAGGGGGGGGCCGGACTCTGGGGCCAACGTCCTGACTTTC. Translating it yields CASRGGPDSGANVLTF.

This rearrangement joins TRBV6-6 to TRBJ1-1, with TRBD1 identical over 10 bases. CDR1 MNHNY and CDR2 SVGAGI come from the germline V gene (reference sequence). Trimming took 6 bases from V and 1 from J; bases not matched to a gene: 8. This CDR3 spans 16 amino acids. Here the CDR3 reads CASRAGTGVTNTEAFF. The CDR3 DNA is TGTGCCAGCAGAGCTGGGACAGGGGTGACGAACACTGAAGCTTTCTTT.

The chain links TRBV19 to TRBJ2-2; the match to TRBD1 covers 9 bases. The CDR3 length is 15 residues. Germline-derived CDR1 and CDR2 are LNHDA and SQIVND (reference sequence). The V and J ends lost 7 bases and 6 bases, in that order; junction bases with no gene match: 9. The CDR3, as DNA: TGTGCCAGTAAAACGGGACAGGGCCTCCCCGGGGAGCTGTTTTTT. As protein: CASKTGQGLPGELFF.

The V gene is TRBV5-1, the J gene TRBJ2-7; 7 positions match TRBD1. J was trimmed by 3 bases and V by 0 bases; bases with no gene match: 9. The CDR3 has 16 amino acids. Germline V gene sequence: CDR1 SGHRS, CDR2 YFSETQ. CDR3 bases: TGCGCCAGCAGCTTGGGGACCTCGGGACAGTTCTACGAGCAGTACTTC. Amino acid sequence: CASSLGTSGQFYEQYF.

The gene calls are TRBV5-8 and TRBJ1-4, with 11 bases fitting TRBD1. The V gene end was trimmed by 5 bases and the J gene end by 6 bases; junction bases not matched to a gene: 3. Germline V gene lookup returns CDR1 SGHTS and CDR2 YDEGEE. The CDR3 has 14 amino acids. CDR3 protein: CASRRTGGYEKLFF. CDR3 DNA: TGTGCCAGCAGGCGGACAGGGGGCTATGAAAAACTGTTTTTT.

The chain is built from TRBV30 and TRBJ2-1; D gene unclear. The germline V gene has CDR1 GTSNPN and CDR2 SVGIG (reference sequence). V lost 0 bases and J lost 0, with 12 bases in between. The CDR3 length is 16 residues. The CDR3 bases are TGTGCCTGGAGTGTACTCACCACCTACTCCTACAATGAGCAGTTCTTC. Translating gives CAWSVLTTYSYNEQFF.

V and J are TRBV5-1 and TRBJ1-1; 7 positions agree with TRBD1. The length of the CDR3 is 13 residues. V was clipped by 4 bases and J by 4 bases; unmatched bases: 4. CDR1 and CDR2 (germline): SGHRS, YFSETQ. The CDR3 sequence is CASSQQGFTEAFF. The CDR3 DNA sequence: TGCGCCAGCAGCCAACAGGGGTTCACTGAAGCTTTCTTT.

The J gene is TRBJ1-2, the V gene TRBV18, with D possibly TRBD1 on 5 matching bases. Germline assignment: CDR1 KGHSH and CDR2 LQKENI. Trimming shortened V by 5 bases and J by 4 bases, and 23 bases separated the two germline ends. The CDR3 spans 17 residues. In DNA, the CDR3 is TGTGCCAGCTCATCAGCAAACCAACAGACAGTATCCTATGGCTACACCTTC. Residues: CASSSANQQTVSYGYTF. Complete variable domain (other parts from reference TRBV18 and TRBJ1-2): NAGVMQNPRHLVRRRGQEARLRCSPMKGHSHVYWYRQLPEEGLKFMVYLQKENIIDESGMPKERFSAEFPKEGPSILRIQQVVRGDSAAYFCASSSANQQTVSYGYTFGSGTRLTVV.

The J gene is TRBJ1-2, the V gene TRBV7-9; perhaps TRBD1 as D (6 bases). There are 15 residues in the CDR3. CDR1 is SEHNR and CDR2 is FQNEAQ in the germline V gene (reference sequence). Trimming removed 7 bases from V and 6 bases from J, with 21 bases in between. CDR3: CASTLERTADNGYTF. DNA of the CDR3: TGTGCCAGCACCCTTGAAAGGACAGCGGATAATGGCTACACCTTC.

This clone was counted only a few times. The chain combines TRBV18 with TRBJ1-1; weak D call: TRBD1 (5 bases). This CDR3 has 14 residues. V shed 3 bases and J shed 2 bases, with 10 bases lying between them. Germline values: CDR1 KGHSH, CDR2 LQKENI. CDR3: CASSPGQQNTEAFF. CDR3 DNA sequence: TGTGCCAGCTCACCCGGACAACAAAACACTGAAGCTTTCTTT.

This clone was seen more than once but under ten times. J is TRBJ1-2 and V is TRBV5-6; 8 bases are a match to TRBD1. This CDR3 is 14 amino acids long. After removal of 0 bases from V and 2 bases from J, the junction contained 0 bases not matched to a gene. Germline V lookup: CDR1 SGHDT, CDR2 YYEEEE. The CDR3 reads CASSLGQGNYGYTF. The CDR3 bases are TGTGCCAGCAGCTTGGGACAGGGGAACTATGGCTACACCTTC.

This clone was seen more than once but under ten times. This chain uses TRBV6-5 with TRBJ1-5; D ambiguous. The germline V and J ends were trimmed by 6 bases and 4 bases, with 13 bases remaining between them. The CDR3 is made up of 14 amino acids. CDR1 and CDR2 (germline): MNHEY, SVGAGI. The DNA of the CDR3 is TGTGCCAGCAGCCTTCGGGAGAGGAATCAGCCCCAGCATTTT. This codes for CASSLRERNQPQHF.

This clone was observed a handful of times. The rearrangement uses TRBV6-5 and TRBJ2-1; D is unresolved. Trimming took 4 bases from V and 13 from J, leaving 11 bases between them. Germline-derived CDR1 and CDR2 are MNHEY and SVGAGI. CDR3 length: 11 amino acids. The CDR3 coding sequence is TGTGCCAGCAGTTCCGGAGTCGGCCAGTTCTTC. Amino acids: CASSSGVGQFF.

In this sample, this clone turned up a few times. The rearrangement joins TRBV2 to TRBJ1-2; TRBD1 aligns across 7 bases. Per germline, CDR1 SNHLY and CDR2 FYNNEI. The CDR3 extends over 13 amino acids. V gave up 7 bases and J gave up 3 bases; unmatched junction bases: 5. The CDR3 sequence is CASIGQVDYGYTF. In DNA form, the CDR3 reads TGTGCCAGCATCGGACAGGTTGACTATGGCTACACCTTC.

This clone was seen a handful of times. The chain recombines TRBV30 with TRBJ1-1, with TRBD1 as a possible D gene (5 bases). The CDR3 loop spans 14 amino acids. Per the germline V gene, CDR1 is GTSNPN and CDR2 is SVGIG (reference sequence). V dropped 2 bases and J dropped 4 bases, with 14 bases sitting between them. The CDR3 loop reads CAWSSGLRGTEAFF. The CDR3 coding sequence is TGTGCCTGGAGTTCGGGACTACGAGGCACTGAAGCTTTCTTT. The full variable domain, its missing parts supplied by reference TRBV30 and TRBJ1-1, is SQTIHQWPATLVQPVGSPLSLECTVEGTSNPNLYWYRQAAGRGLQLLFYSVGIGQISSEVPQNLSASRPQDRQFILSSKKLLLSDSGFYLCAWSSGLRGTEAFFGQGTRLTVV.

This clone was seen a single time. The chain joins TRBV5-1 to TRBJ2-7; D perhaps matches TRBD1 (5 bases). Trimming took off 0 bases at V and 4 bases at J, with 8 bases between the two ends. Per the germline V gene, CDR1 is SGHRS and CDR2 is YFSETQ. The CDR3 extends over 13 amino acids. The CDR3 DNA reads TGCGCCAGCAGCTTGGATCAGGGTTACGAGCAGTACTTC. This gives the protein CASSLDQGYEQYF.

The V and J genes are TRBV4-3 and TRBJ1-1, with D possibly TRBD1 on 6 matching bases. The ends were cut back, 0 bases at V and 2 bases at J, with 16 bases in the middle. Germline V CDR1 and CDR2: LGHNA, YSLEER. There are 17 residues in the CDR3. The CDR3 is CASSQDAGGVVNTEAFF. CDR3 nucleotide sequence: TGCGCCAGCAGCCAAGATGCGGGGGGCGTCGTCAACACTGAAGCTTTCTTT.

V usage is TRBV28 and J usage is TRBJ2-1; TRBD1 agrees at 10 bases. V trimming: 3 bases; J trimming: 6 bases; junction bases outside the gene matches: 8. Germline values: CDR1 MDHEN, CDR2 SYDVKM. CDR3 size: 16 residues. The CDR3 bases are TGTGCCAGCAGTTTGCCGGGGACAGGGGCGATCAATGAGCAGTTCTTC. This codes for CASSLPGTGAINEQFF.

This clone has a handful of counts. The chain is built from TRBV30 and TRBJ1-2; 7 nucleotides line up with TRBD1. This CDR3 is 12 amino acids long. V gave up 2 bases and J gave up 7 bases; unmatched junction bases: 4. The V gene's germline CDR1 is GTSNPN and CDR2 SVGIG (reference sequence). The CDR3 DNA follows: TGTGCCTGGAGTTTACAGGGGACTGGCTACACCTTC. As protein: CAWSLQGTGYTF.